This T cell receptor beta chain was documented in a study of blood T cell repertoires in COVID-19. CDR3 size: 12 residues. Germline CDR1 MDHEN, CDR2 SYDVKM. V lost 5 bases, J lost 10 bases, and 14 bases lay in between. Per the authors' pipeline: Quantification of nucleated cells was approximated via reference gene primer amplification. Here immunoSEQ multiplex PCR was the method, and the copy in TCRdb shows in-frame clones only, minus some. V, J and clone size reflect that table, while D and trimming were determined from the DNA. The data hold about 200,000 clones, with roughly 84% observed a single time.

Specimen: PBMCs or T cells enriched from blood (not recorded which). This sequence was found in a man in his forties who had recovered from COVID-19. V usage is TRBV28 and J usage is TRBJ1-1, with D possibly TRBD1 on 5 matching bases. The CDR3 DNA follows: TGTGCCAGCAGTCCCTGGACACCTCGAGCTTTCTTT. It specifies CASSPWTPRAFF. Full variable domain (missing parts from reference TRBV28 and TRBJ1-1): DVKVTQSSRYLVKRTGEKVFLECVQDMDHENMFWYRQDPGLGLRLIYFSYDVKMKEKGDIPEGYSVSREKKERFSLILESASTNQTSMYLCASSPWTPRAFFGQGTRLTVV.